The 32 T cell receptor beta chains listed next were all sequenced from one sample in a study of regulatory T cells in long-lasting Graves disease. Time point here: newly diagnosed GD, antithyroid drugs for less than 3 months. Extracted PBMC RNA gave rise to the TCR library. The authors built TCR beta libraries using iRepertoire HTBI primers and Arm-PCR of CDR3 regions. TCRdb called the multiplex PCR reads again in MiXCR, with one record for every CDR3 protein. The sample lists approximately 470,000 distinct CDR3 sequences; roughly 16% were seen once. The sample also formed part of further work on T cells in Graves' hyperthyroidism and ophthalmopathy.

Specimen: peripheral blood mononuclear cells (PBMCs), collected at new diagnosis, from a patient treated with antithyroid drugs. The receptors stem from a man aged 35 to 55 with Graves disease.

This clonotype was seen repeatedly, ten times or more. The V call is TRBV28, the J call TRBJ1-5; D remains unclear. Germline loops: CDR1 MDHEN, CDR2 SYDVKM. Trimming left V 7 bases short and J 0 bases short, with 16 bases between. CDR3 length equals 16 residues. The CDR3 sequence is CASIWEGFYSNQPQHF. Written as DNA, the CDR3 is TGTGCCAGCATCTGGGAAGGGTTCTATAGCAATCAGCCCCAGCATTTT.

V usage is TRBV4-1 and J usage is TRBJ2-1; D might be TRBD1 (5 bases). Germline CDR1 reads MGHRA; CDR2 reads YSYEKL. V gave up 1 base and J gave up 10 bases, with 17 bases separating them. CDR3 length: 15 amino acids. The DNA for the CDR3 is TGCGCCAGCAGCCAAGTATTAGGCAGGGTCTACGAGCAGTTCTTC. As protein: CASSQVLGRVYEQFF.

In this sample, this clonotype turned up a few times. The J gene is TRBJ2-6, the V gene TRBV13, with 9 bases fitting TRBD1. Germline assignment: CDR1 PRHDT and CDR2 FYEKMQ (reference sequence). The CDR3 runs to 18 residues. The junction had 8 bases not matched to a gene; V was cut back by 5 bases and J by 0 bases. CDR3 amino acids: CASSPPPGQGSGANVLTF. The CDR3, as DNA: TGTGCCAGCAGCCCCCCGCCGGGACAGGGCTCTGGGGCCAACGTCCTGACTTTC.

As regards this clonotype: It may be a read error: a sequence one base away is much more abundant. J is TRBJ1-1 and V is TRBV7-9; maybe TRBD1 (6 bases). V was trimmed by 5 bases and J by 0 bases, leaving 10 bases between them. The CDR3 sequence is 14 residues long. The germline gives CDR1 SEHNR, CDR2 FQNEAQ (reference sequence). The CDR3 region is CASSPGVLNTEAFF. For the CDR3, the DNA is TGTGCCAGCAGCCCAGGGGTTTTGAACACTGAAGCTTTCTTT. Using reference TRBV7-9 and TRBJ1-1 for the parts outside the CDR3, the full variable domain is DTGVSQNPRHKITKRGQNVTFRCDPISEHNRLYWYRQTLGQGPEFLTYFQNEAQLEKSRLLSDRFSAERPKGSFSTLEIQRTEQGDSAMYLCASSPGVLNTEAFFGQGTRLTVV.

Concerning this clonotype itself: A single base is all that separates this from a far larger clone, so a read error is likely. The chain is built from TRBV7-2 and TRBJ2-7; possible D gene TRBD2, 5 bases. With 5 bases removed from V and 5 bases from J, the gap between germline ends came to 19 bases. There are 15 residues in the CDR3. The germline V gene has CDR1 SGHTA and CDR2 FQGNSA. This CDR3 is CASSPPGIFAHEQYF. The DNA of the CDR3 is TGTGCCAGCAGCCCACCCGGGATATTCGCCCACGAGCAGTACTTC.

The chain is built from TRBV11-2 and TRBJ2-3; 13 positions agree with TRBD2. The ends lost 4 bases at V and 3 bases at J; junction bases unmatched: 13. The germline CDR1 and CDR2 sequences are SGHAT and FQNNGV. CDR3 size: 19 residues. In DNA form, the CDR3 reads TGTGCCAGCAGCTACGGACTAGCGGGAGTAATCTCGGCGACAGATACGCAGTATTTT. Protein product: CASSYGLAGVISATDTQYF.

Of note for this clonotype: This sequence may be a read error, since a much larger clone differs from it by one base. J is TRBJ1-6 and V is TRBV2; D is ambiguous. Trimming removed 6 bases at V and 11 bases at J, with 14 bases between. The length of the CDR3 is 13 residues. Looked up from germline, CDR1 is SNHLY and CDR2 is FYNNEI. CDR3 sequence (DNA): TGTGCCAGCAGCCCGGACCAGTCACCACCCCTCCACTTT. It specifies CASSPDQSPPLHF.

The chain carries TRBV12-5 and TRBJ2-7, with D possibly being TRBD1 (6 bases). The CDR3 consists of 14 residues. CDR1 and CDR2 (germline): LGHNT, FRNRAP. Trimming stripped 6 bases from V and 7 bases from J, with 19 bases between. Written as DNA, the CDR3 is TGTGCTAGTGGACCACAGGGTTTCGGTGCGGAGCAGTACTTC. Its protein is CASGPQGFGAEQYF.

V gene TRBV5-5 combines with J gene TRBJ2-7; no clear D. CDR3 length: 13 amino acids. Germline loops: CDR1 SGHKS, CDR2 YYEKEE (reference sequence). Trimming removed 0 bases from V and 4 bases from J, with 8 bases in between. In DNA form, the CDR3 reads TGTGCCAGCAGCTTGGGACACGAGTACGAGCAGTACTTC. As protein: CASSLGHEYEQYF.

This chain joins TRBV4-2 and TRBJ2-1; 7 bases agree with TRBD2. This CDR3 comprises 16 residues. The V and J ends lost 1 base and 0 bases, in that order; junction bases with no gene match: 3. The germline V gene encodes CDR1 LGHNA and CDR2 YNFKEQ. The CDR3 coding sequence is TGTGCCAGCAGCCAAGGGGGGAGGGGCTCCTACAATGAGCAGTTCTTC. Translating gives CASSQGGRGSYNEQFF.

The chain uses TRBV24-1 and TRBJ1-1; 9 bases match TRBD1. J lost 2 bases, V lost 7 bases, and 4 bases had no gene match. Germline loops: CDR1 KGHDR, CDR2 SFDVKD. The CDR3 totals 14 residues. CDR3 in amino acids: CATRNRGPNTEAFF. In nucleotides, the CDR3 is TGTGCCACCAGAAACAGGGGGCCAAACACTGAAGCTTTCTTT.

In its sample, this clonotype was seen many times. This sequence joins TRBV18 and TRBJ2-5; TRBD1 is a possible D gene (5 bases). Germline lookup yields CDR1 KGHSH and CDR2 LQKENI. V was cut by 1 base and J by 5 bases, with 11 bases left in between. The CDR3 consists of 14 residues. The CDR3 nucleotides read TGTGCCAGCTCACCACGGACAAACGAGGAGACCCAGTACTTC. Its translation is CASSPRTNEETQYF. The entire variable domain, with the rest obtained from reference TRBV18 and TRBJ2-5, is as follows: NAGVMQNPRHLVRRRGQEARLRCSPMKGHSHVYWYRQLPEEGLKFMVYLQKENIIDESGMPKERFSAEFPKEGPSILRIQQVVRGDSAAYFCASSPRTNEETQYFGPGTRLLVL.

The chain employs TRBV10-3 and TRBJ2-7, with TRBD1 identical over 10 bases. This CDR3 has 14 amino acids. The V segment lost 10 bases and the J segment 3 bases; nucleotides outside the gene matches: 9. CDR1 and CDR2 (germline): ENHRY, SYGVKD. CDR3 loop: CATGRDRGGYEQYF. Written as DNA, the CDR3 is TGTGCCACCGGCCGGGACAGGGGAGGCTACGAGCAGTACTTC.

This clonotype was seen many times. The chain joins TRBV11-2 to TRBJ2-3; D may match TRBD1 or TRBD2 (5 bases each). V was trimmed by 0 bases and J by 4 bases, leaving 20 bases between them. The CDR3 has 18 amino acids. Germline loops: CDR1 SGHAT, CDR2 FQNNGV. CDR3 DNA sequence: TGTGCCAGCAGCTTAGATTTGTGGGGGTTAGGCGACCCAGATACGCAGTATTTT. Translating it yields CASSLDLWGLGDPDTQYF.

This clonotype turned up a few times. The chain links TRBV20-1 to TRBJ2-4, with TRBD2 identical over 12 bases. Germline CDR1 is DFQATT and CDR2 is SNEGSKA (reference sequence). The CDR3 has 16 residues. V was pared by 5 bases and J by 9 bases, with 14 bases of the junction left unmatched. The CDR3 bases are TGCAGTGCTGCATCACTAGCGGGAGGACGCCTCGCCATTCAGTACTTC. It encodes CSAASLAGGRLAIQYF.

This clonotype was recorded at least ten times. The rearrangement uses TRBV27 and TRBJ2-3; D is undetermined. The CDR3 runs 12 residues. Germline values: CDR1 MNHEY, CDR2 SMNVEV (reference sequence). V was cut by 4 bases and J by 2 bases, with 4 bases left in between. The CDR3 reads CASSSHTDTQYF. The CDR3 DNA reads TGTGCCAGCAGTTCCCACACAGATACGCAGTATTTT.

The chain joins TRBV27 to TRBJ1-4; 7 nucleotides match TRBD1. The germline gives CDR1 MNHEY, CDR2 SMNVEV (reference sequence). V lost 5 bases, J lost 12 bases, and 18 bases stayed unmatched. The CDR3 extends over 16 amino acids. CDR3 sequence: CASSPTLRQGQGQLFF. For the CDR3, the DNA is TGTGCCAGCAGTCCTACCCTACGACAGGGTCAGGGACAACTGTTTTTT.

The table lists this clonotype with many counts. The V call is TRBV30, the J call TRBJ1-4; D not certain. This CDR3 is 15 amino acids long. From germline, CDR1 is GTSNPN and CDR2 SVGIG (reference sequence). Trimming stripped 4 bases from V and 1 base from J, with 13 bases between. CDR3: CAWTGRFRTNEKLFF. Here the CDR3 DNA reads TGTGCCTGGACAGGAAGATTCAGAACTAATGAAAAACTGTTTTTT. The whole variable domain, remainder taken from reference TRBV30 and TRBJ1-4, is SQTIHQWPATLVQPVGSPLSLECTVEGTSNPNLYWYRQAAGRGLQLLFYSVGIGQISSEVPQNLSASRPQDRQFILSSKKLLLSDSGFYLCAWTGRFRTNEKLFFGSGTQLSVL.

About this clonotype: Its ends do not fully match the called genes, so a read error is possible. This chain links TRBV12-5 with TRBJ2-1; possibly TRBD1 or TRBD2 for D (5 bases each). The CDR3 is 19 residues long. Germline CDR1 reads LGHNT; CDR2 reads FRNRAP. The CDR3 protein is CASGSVIGARSEQRNERFF. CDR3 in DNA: TGTGCTAGTGGTTCGGTAATCGGGGCTCGATCAGAACAACGCAATGAGCGGTTCTTC.

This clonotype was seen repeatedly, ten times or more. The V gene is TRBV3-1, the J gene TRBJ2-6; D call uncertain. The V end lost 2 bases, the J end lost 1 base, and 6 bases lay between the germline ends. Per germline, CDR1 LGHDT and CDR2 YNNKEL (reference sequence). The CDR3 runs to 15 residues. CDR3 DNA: TGTGCCAGCAGCCAACGGAGATCTGGGGCCAACGTCCTGACTTTC. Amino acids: CASSQRRSGANVLTF.

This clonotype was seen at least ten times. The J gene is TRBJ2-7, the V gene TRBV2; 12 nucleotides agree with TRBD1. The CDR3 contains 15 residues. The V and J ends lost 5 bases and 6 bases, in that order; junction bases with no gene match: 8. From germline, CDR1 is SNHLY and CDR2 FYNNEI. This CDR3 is CASSRPGTGGGEQYF. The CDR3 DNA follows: TGTGCCAGCAGTCGTCCCGGGACAGGGGGCGGCGAGCAGTACTTC. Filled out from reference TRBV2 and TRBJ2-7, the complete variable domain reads EPEVTQTPSHQVTQMGQEVILRCVPISNHLYFYWYRQILGQKVEFLVSFYNNEISEKSEIFDDQFSVERPDGSNFTLKIRSTKLEDSAMYFCASSRPGTGGGEQYFGPGTRLTVT.

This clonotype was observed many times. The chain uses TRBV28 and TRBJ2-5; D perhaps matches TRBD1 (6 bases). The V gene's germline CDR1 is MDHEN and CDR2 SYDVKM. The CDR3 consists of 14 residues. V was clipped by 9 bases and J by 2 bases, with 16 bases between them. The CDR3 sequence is CASSPWTEQETQYF. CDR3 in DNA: TGTGCCAGTTCCCCATGGACAGAGCAAGAGACCCAGTACTTC.

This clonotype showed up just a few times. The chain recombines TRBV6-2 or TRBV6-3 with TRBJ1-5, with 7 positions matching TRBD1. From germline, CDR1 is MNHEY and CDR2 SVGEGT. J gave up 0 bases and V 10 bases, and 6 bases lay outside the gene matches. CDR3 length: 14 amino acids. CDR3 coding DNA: TGTGCCACCTCACCAGGGGGTAGCAATCAGCCCCAGCATTTT. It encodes CATSPGGSNQPQHF.

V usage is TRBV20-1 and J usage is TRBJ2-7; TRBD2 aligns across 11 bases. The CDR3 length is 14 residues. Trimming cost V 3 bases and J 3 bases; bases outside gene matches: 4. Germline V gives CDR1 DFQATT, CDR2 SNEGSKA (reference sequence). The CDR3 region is CSASPTSGSYEQYF. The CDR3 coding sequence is TGCAGTGCTAGCCCTACTAGCGGGAGCTACGAGCAGTACTTC.

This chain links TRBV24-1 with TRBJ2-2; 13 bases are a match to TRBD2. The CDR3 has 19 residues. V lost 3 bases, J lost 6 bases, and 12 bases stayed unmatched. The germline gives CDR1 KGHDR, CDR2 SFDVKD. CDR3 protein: CATSDPTPTSGRAPGELFF. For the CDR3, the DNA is TGTGCCACCAGTGATCCCACCCCTACTAGCGGGAGGGCCCCCGGGGAGCTGTTTTTT.

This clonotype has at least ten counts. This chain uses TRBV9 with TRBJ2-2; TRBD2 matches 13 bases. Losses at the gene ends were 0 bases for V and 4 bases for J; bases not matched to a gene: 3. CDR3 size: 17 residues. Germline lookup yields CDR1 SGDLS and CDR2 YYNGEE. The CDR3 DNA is TGTGCCAGCAGCGTAGAAAGACTAGCGGGAGGCACCGGGGAGCTGTTTTTT. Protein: CASSVERLAGGTGELFF.

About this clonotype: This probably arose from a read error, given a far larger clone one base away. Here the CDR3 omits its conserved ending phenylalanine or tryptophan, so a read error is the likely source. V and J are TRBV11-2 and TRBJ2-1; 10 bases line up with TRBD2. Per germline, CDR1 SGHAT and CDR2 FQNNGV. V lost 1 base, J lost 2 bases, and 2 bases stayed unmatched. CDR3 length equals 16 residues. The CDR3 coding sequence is TGTGCCAGCAGCTTAGGGCTAGCGGGAGCCTACAATGAGCAGTTCCTC. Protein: CASSLGLAGAYNEQFL.

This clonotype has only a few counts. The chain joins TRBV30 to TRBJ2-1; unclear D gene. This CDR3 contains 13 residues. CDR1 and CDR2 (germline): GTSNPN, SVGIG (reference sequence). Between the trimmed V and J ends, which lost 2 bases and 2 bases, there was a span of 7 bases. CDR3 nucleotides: TGTGCCTGGAGTAGAAGCGCCTACAATGAGCAGTTCTTC. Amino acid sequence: CAWSRSAYNEQFF.

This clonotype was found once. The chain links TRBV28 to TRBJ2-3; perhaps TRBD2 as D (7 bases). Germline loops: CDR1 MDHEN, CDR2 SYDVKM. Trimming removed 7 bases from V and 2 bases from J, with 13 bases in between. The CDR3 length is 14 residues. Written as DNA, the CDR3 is TGTGCCAGCAAGGGAGGGGGATTCACAGATACGCAGTATTTT. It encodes CASKGGGFTDTQYF.

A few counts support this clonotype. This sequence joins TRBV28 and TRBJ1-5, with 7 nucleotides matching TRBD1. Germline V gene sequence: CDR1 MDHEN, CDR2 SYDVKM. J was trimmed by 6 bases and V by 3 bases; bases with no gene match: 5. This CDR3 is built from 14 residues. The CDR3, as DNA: TGTGCCAGCAGTTTGACAGGGCTGGCTCAGCCCCAGCATTTT. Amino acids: CASSLTGLAQPQHF.

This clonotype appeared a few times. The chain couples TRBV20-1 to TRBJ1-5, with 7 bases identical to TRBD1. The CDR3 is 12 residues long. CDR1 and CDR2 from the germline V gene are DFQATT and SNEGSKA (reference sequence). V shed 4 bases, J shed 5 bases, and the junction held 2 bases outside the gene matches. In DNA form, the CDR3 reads TGCAGTGCTACAGGGGGGGATCAGCCCCAGCATTTT. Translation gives CSATGGDQPQHF.

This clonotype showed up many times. The CDR3 sequence is CASSSRNNEQFF. The CDR3 DNA follows: TGTGCCAGCAGTTCCAGAAACAATGAGCAGTTCTTC. The chain links TRBV12-3 or TRBV12-4 to TRBJ2-1; no firm D call. Trimming left V 4 bases short and J 5 bases short, with 6 bases between. The CDR3 has 12 amino acids.